This TCR beta chain is from a study of T cells in Graves' hyperthyroidism and ophthalmopathy. Study as a whole: Blood from the periphery was taken at initial diagnosis, before any treatment.

Whole-study results and caveats: In the blood, most expanded thyroid clonotypes above 0.001 appeared as well.

This CDR3 is built from 13 residues. The germline CDR1 and CDR2 sequences are MNHEY and SMNVEV (reference sequence). The junction had 4 bases not matched to a gene; V was cut back by 6 bases and J by 6 bases. The source material, RNA transcripts, was used to amplify TCR beta CDR3 regions. The HTBI primer set served for first-round RT-PCR of the TCR CDR3. One entry per CDR3 protein, called by TCRdb with MiXCR from the multiplex PCR reads. The data hold 350,000 or so distinct CDR3 sequences, with about a sixth observed a single time. This clonotype was observed at least ten times. The antigen remains undetermined. Used for diagnoses were clinical symptoms, serum thyroxine and TRAb, thyroid ultrasound and orbital computed tomography.

Sequenced input: blood. This chain joins TRBV27 and TRBJ1-5; TRBD1 aligns across 8 bases. This TCR was sampled from a woman between 40 and 50 years old with Graves' ophthalmopathy. Here the CDR3 DNA reads TGTGCCAGCAGGCGGACAGGGAGTCAGCCCCAGCATTTT. This encodes CASRRTGSQPQHF.